A single sample gave rise to the 9 T cell receptor beta chains below, sequenced in a study of radiotherapy plus CTLA-4 blockade in lung cancer. Sequencing was performed with immunoSEQ multiplex PCR; in TCRdb, only in-frame clones are kept and a portion is missing. This sample has tens of thousands of clones; more than 70% occur once, and the top ten carry more than 9.5%. Sequencing was performed on peripheral blood, taken from a patient treated with radiotherapy plus ipilimumab. These receptors were obtained from a human donor with non-small cell lung cancer who had stable disease on radiotherapy plus ipilimumab.

The chain recombines TRBV30 with TRBJ1-3; D gene ambiguous. Germline V lookup: CDR1 GTSNPN, CDR2 SVGIG (reference sequence). V was trimmed by 0 bases and J by 6 bases, leaving 6 bases between them. The CDR3 has 12 amino acids. Here the CDR3 DNA reads TGTGCCTGGAGTGTACTTATAAACACCATATATTTT. Translating it yields CAWSVLINTIYF.

At least ten counts were recorded for this clone. The rearrangement joins TRBV10-3 to TRBJ1-5, with 9 positions matching TRBD1. J gave up 7 bases and V 3 bases, and 7 bases lay outside the gene matches. Germline CDR1 is ENHRY and CDR2 is SYGVKD. This CDR3 contains 15 residues. In nucleotides, the CDR3 is TGTGCCATCAGTGACTCAGACAGGGGGTACCAGCCCCAGCATTTT. Amino acids: CAISDSDRGYQPQHF.

The V gene is TRBV5-1, the J gene TRBJ1-1; the match to TRBD1 covers 10 bases. Germline CDR1 and CDR2: SGHRS and YFSETQ. The CDR3 has 15 amino acids. V shed 7 bases and J 4 bases; nucleotides not matched to a gene: 10. The CDR3 DNA sequence: TGCGCCAGCGTCGCGACAGGGGGCATTGTCACTGAAGCTTTCTTT. It encodes CASVATGGIVTEAFF.

This chain uses TRBV28 with TRBJ1-1; the D gene is possibly TRBD1 (6 bases). V lost 6 bases, J lost 4 bases, and 21 bases lay in between. This CDR3 spans 16 amino acids. The germline V gene encodes CDR1 MDHEN and CDR2 SYDVKM. The CDR3 DNA sequence: TGTGCCAGCAGCAACGGGGGGCGCGGGTTGAGCACTGAAGCTTTCTTT. Translating it yields CASSNGGRGLSTEAFF.

The J gene is TRBJ2-6, the V gene TRBV15; D remains unclear. Trimming shortened V by 6 bases and J by 0 bases, and 6 bases separated the two germline ends. This CDR3 is built from 14 residues. Germline V gene sequence: CDR1 LNHNV, CDR2 YYDKDF (reference sequence). The CDR3 DNA is TGTGCCACCAGGGGGTCCTCTGGGGCCAACGTCCTGACTTTC. This gives the protein CATRGSSGANVLTF.

This clone is a singleton in its sample. The chain has TRBV5-4 and TRBJ1-6, with D unresolved. Germline V CDR1 and CDR2: SGHNT, YYREEE (reference sequence). V was pared by 1 base and J by 3 bases, with 8 bases between. This CDR3 has 15 amino acids. The CDR3 DNA reads TGTGCCAGCAGCTTGTCGGGCTTCTATAATTCACCCCTCCACTTT. Translated, it gives CASSLSGFYNSPLHF.

V is TRBV10-1 and J is TRBJ2-1; maybe TRBD1 (5 bases). The V gene's germline CDR1 is WNHNN and CDR2 SYGVQD (reference sequence). Trimming pared 10 bases from V and 0 bases from J, leaving 13 bases between. The CDR3 has 14 amino acids. The CDR3: CATSQGFSYNEQFF. The CDR3 DNA is TGCGCCACCTCTCAGGGATTCTCCTACAATGAGCAGTTCTTC.

The chain recombines TRBV10-2 with TRBJ1-1; 7 nucleotides agree with TRBD1. J was trimmed by 1 base and V by 6 bases; bases with no gene match: 5. The CDR3 totals 14 residues. Germline CDR1 and CDR2: WSHSY and SAAADI. For the CDR3, the DNA is TGCGCCAGCAGAATACAGGGGACGAACACTGAAGCTTTCTTT. Amino acid sequence: CASRIQGTNTEAFF.

The rearrangement joins TRBV6-6 to TRBJ2-1; the match to TRBD2 covers 9 bases. Per germline, CDR1 MNHNY and CDR2 SVGAGI (reference sequence). Losses at the gene ends were 2 bases for V and 4 bases for J; bases not matched to a gene: 6. The CDR3 is 16 amino acids. CDR3 region: CASSYQGSGGYNEQFF. The CDR3 DNA reads TGTGCCAGCAGTTACCAGGGTAGCGGGGGATACAATGAGCAGTTCTTC.